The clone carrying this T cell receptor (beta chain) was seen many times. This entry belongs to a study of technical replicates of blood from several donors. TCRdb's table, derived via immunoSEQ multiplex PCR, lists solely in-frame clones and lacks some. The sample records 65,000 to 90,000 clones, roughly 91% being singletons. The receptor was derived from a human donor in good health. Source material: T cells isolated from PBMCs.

The CDR3: CASGLVSRHSYGYTF. The CDR3 coding sequence is TGTGCTAGTGGTTTGGTATCGCGACATTCTTATGGCTACACCTTC. The chain combines TRBV12-5 with TRBJ1-2; D is uncertain. The CDR3 sequence is 15 residues long. Per germline, CDR1 LGHNT and CDR2 FRNRAP. The germline V and J ends were trimmed by 0 bases and 5 bases, with 13 bases remaining between them. The variable domain in full, completed from reference TRBV12-5 and TRBJ1-2, reads DARVTQTPRHKVTEMGQEVTMRCQPILGHNTVFWYRQTMMQGLELLAYFRNRAPLDDSGMPKDRFSAEMPDATLATLKIQPSEPRDSAVYFCASGLVSRHSYGYTFGSGTRLTVV.